The present T cell receptor (beta chain) was sequenced within a study of early T cells in non-severe SARS-CoV-2 infection. Across the whole study: The chains were unpaired, and the sequenced material was bulk RNA from unsorted whole blood. The study, taken as a whole, reports: Matching against VDJdb likely underestimated virus-specific expansions, favoring anti-spike CD8.

Individual cDNA molecules were tagged with unique molecular identifiers, the study reported. TCRdb processed the 5' RACE reads anew with MiXCR; each CDR3 protein has one entry. The table includes about 71,000 distinct CDR3 sequences, 9.5% to 15% detected once. CDR1 is SGHAT, CDR2 FQNNGV, per germline. The CDR3 totals 15 residues. The trim removed 4 bases at V and 5 bases at J, leaving 8 bases unmatched. About this clonotype itself: Its antigen is unidentified.

This receptor was taken from an adult who was a healthcare worker with PCR-confirmed SARS-CoV-2 infection or an uninfected control (not recorded which). The genes are TRBV11-2 and TRBJ2-1; TRBD2 aligns across 7 bases. This specimen consisted of whole blood, obtained at baseline. This chain's CDR3 is CASSWGGRINNEQFF. For the CDR3, the DNA is TGTGCCAGCAGCTGGGGGGGTAGGATTAACAATGAGCAGTTCTTC.